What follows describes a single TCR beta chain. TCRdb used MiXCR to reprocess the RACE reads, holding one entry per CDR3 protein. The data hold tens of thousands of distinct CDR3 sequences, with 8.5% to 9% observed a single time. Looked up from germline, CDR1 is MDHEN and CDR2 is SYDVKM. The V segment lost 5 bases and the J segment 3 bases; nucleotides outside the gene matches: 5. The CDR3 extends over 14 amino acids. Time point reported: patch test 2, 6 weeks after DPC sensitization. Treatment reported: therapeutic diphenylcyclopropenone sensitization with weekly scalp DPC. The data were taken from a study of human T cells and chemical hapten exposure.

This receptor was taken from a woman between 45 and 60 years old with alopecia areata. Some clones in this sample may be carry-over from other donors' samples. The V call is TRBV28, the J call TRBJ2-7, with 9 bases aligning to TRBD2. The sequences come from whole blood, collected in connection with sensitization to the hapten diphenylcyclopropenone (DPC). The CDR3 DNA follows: TGTGCCAGCAGTGTTAGCGGGAGAGACTACGAGCAGTACTTC. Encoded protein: CASSVSGRDYEQYF.